The 27 T cell receptor beta chains reported below all come from one sample, sequenced in a study of shared clonotypes between healthy human individuals. This table comes from immunoSEQ multiplex PCR, and its TCRdb copy is limited to in-frame clones, with some not included. Of about 2 million clones detected, around 96% appear once; the ten largest clones hold around 1.2%. Naive CD8 populations comprised CD45RO-negative cells positively selected for CCR7, excluding terminally differentiated effector memory CD45RA+ cells. What was sequenced was naive CD8+ T cells sorted from blood. Every receptor here comes from a young man in good health.

This sequence joins TRBV6-5 and TRBJ2-5; perhaps TRBD2 as D (6 bases). V lost 4 bases and J lost 4, with 13 bases in between. Germline values: CDR1 MNHEY, CDR2 SVGAGI. The CDR3 covers 14 residues. The CDR3 sequence is CASSWKGGLETQYF. The CDR3 nucleotides are TGTGCCAGCAGTTGGAAGGGAGGACTAGAGACCCAGTACTTC.

This rearrangement joins TRBV13 to TRBJ2-5; 7 nucleotides agree with TRBD1. Germline values: CDR1 PRHDT, CDR2 FYEKMQ (reference sequence). V lost 5 bases, J lost 5 bases, and 5 bases stayed unmatched. The CDR3 has 13 residues. The CDR3 DNA is TGTGCCAGCAGCCAAAGGGGGCCGGAGACCCAGTACTTC. It is translated as CASSQRGPETQYF.

The chain is built from TRBV4-3 and TRBJ1-1; tentatively, D is TRBD1 (6 bases). Germline CDR1 is LGHNA and CDR2 is YSLEER. Trimming took off 2 bases at V and 5 bases at J, with 15 bases between the two ends. CDR3 length: 15 amino acids. The CDR3: CASSQPFGGRTEAFF. The CDR3 bases are TGCGCCAGCAGCCAACCCTTCGGGGGCCGAACTGAAGCTTTCTTT.

V and J are TRBV29-1 and TRBJ2-7; the D gene is possibly TRBD2 (6 bases). V lost 7 bases and J lost 3, with 16 bases in between. The CDR3 contains 13 residues. Germline CDR1 SQVTM, CDR2 ANQGSEA. The CDR3 bases are TGCAGCGCTCGCCGGGGGAGCGGCTACGAGCAGTACTTC. Translating gives CSARRGSGYEQYF.

Comments on this clone: This CDR3 is also generated by other DNA sequences in the sample. This chain connects TRBV9 to TRBJ2-7; D call uncertain. Germline V CDR1 and CDR2: SGDLS, YYNGEE. This CDR3 is built from 13 residues. Trimming pared 0 bases from V and 1 base from J, leaving 5 bases between. The CDR3 sequence: CASSVGLSYEQYF. In DNA form, the CDR3 reads TGTGCCAGCAGCGTAGGGCTTTCCTACGAGCAGTACTTC.

CDR3 in DNA: TGTGCCAGCAGCAAATCACTGTTTTTT. This encodes CASSKSLFF. The V gene is TRBV21-1, the J gene TRBJ1-4. TRBV21-1 is a pseudogene locus. The CDR3 runs 9 residues.

The J gene is TRBJ2-1, the V gene TRBV19; the D gene could be TRBD1 or TRBD2 (5 bases each). Looked up from germline, CDR1 is LNHDA and CDR2 is SQIVND (reference sequence). CDR3 length: 15 residues. Between the trimmed V and J ends, which lost 0 bases and 12 bases, there was a span of 18 bases. The DNA of the CDR3 is TGTGCCAGTAGTATAGAGTATCGAGCGAGGGGTTGGCAGTTCTTC. It encodes CASSIEYRARGWQFF.

This sequence joins TRBV6-1 and TRBJ2-7, with 8 bases identical to TRBD1. Germline CDR1 is MNHNS and CDR2 is SASEGT. The CDR3 has 15 residues. Unmatched junction bases numbered 8, after V lost 6 bases and J lost 1 base. CDR3 amino acids: CASSLTGVGSYEQYF. The CDR3 region has the DNA TGTGCCAGCAGCTTGACAGGGGTCGGATCCTACGAGCAGTACTTC.

This chain uses TRBV13 with TRBJ1-1; D is unclear. Germline assignment: CDR1 PRHDT and CDR2 FYEKMQ (reference sequence). V was clipped by 5 bases and J by 1 base, with 11 bases between them. This CDR3 has 14 residues. For the CDR3, the DNA is TGTGCCAGCAGCGAACGACTGCCGAACACTGAAGCTTTCTTT. The encoded protein is CASSERLPNTEAFF.

For this clone: The identical CDR3 is also encoded by other nucleotide sequences in the sample. The J gene is TRBJ2-5, the V gene TRBV6-6; D is ambiguous. Germline V CDR1 and CDR2: MNHNY, SVGAGI (reference sequence). The CDR3 consists of 12 residues. Deletions cut 2 bases from V and 5 bases from J, with 6 bases between. DNA of the CDR3: TGTGCCAGCAGTTACGCGGAGGAGACCCAGTACTTC. This sequence encodes CASSYAEETQYF.

The chain has TRBV5-1 and TRBJ2-7, with D perhaps given as TRBD1 or TRBD2 (5 bases each). The CDR3 contains 13 residues. CDR1 is SGHRS, CDR2 YFSETQ, per germline. V gave up 0 bases and J gave up 5 bases, with 9 bases separating them. CDR3: CASSLGGVDEQYF. In DNA form, the CDR3 reads TGCGCCAGCAGCTTGGGAGGGGTCGACGAGCAGTACTTC.

The chain employs TRBV7-9 and TRBJ2-7; 12 nucleotides align to TRBD2. Germline assignment: CDR1 SEHNR and CDR2 FQNEAQ (reference sequence). V gave up 4 bases and J gave up 0 bases; unmatched junction bases: 10. The CDR3 totals 18 residues. CDR3 sequence (DNA): TGTGCCAGCAGCTCATCCGGGACTAGCGGGTATAGCTCCTACGAGCAGTACTTC. Translation gives CASSSSGTSGYSSYEQYF.

The genes are TRBV11-3 and TRBJ2-1, with D unclear. With 3 bases removed from V and 8 bases from J, the gap between germline ends came to 11 bases. Looked up from germline, CDR1 is SGHNT and CDR2 is YENEEA. The CDR3 has 13 residues. The CDR3 loop reads CASSLYRMDEQFF. In nucleotides, the CDR3 is TGTGCCAGCAGCTTGTACCGGATGGATGAGCAGTTCTTC.

The rearrangement links TRBV18 to TRBJ2-7, with no clear D. This CDR3 comprises 14 residues. Trimming took 6 bases from V and 6 from J, leaving 18 bases between them. Germline V lookup: CDR1 KGHSH, CDR2 LQKENI. The CDR3 loop is CASSVSNTPVEQYF. The CDR3 DNA follows: TGTGCCAGCTCCGTCTCGAACACGCCTGTCGAGCAGTACTTC.

CDR3 residues: CASSLEATGDYNEQFF. CDR3 in DNA: TGCGCCAGCAGCTTGGAAGCGACAGGGGACTACAATGAGCAGTTCTTC. The chain links TRBV5-1 to TRBJ2-1; 8 nucleotides match TRBD1. The V gene's germline CDR1 is SGHRS and CDR2 YFSETQ. This CDR3 contains 16 residues. Unmatched junction bases numbered 5, after V lost 0 bases and J lost 3 bases.

This chain joins TRBV4-1 and TRBJ1-4; D possibly corresponds to TRBD1 (6 bases). V lost 0 bases to trimming and J lost 5 bases, with 16 bases between them. CDR3 length: 17 residues. The germline V gene encodes CDR1 MGHRA and CDR2 YSYEKL. CDR3 sequence: CASSQEFTGAWNEKLFF. In DNA form, the CDR3 reads TGCGCCAGCAGCCAAGAATTTACGGGGGCTTGGAATGAAAAACTGTTTTTT.

V gene TRBV19 combines with J gene TRBJ2-3; D is unclear. Trimming took 7 bases from V and 4 from J, leaving 12 bases between them. Germline loops: CDR1 LNHDA, CDR2 SQIVND (reference sequence). CDR3 size: 13 residues. CDR3 DNA sequence: TGTGCCAGTACCCCATCGGGTTCAGATACGCAGTATTTT. It encodes CASTPSGSDTQYF. Looking up the rest from reference TRBV19 and TRBJ2-3 gives the full variable domain: DGGITQSPKYLFRKEGQNVTLSCEQNLNHDAMYWYRQDPGQGLRLIYYSQIVNDFQKGDIAEGYSVSREKKESFPLTVTSAQKNPTAFYLCASTPSGSDTQYFGPGTRLTVL.

This chain uses TRBV28 with TRBJ1-5; TRBD1 might be the D (6 bases). From germline, CDR1 is MDHEN and CDR2 SYDVKM. The CDR3 spans 19 residues. V lost 3 bases to trimming and J lost 4 bases, with 25 bases between them. In nucleotides, the CDR3 is TGTGCCAGCAGTTTTCGTCTACAGGGTACCGCTCCCGAAAATCAGCCCCAGCATTTT. Translating it yields CASSFRLQGTAPENQPQHF.

This sequence joins TRBV11-2 and TRBJ2-3; tentative D call: TRBD1 (5 bases). The V end lost 4 bases, the J end lost 1 base, and 9 bases lay between the germline ends. Germline loops: CDR1 SGHAT, CDR2 FQNNGV. The CDR3 is 14 amino acids. The CDR3 protein is CASSSLGGTDTQYF. CDR3 DNA: TGTGCCAGCAGCTCGTTAGGGGGCACAGATACGCAGTATTTT.

This chain joins TRBV13 and TRBJ2-1; the D gene is possibly TRBD2 (5 bases). Germline CDR1 and CDR2: PRHDT and FYEKMQ (reference sequence). The CDR3 extends over 14 amino acids. Trimming took off 10 bases at V and 8 bases at J, with 21 bases between the two ends. Here the CDR3 reads CATYGRKARDEQFF. The CDR3 region has the DNA TGTGCCACCTACGGTCGGAAGGCGAGGGATGAGCAGTTCTTC.

The chain links TRBV2 to TRBJ2-1; perhaps TRBD2 as D (6 bases). CDR1 SNHLY and CDR2 FYNNEI come from the germline V gene. CDR3 length equals 15 residues. V was clipped by 3 bases and J by 1 base, with 10 bases between them. The CDR3 region is CASSDGLASYNEQFF. The DNA of the CDR3 is TGTGCCAGCAGTGACGGTCTAGCGTCCTACAATGAGCAGTTCTTC.

The genes are TRBV6-1 and TRBJ2-7, with D maybe TRBD1 (5 bases). The CDR3 runs to 17 residues. The V and J ends lost 1 base and 5 bases respectively, with 21 bases between them. The germline V gene encodes CDR1 MNHNS and CDR2 SASEGT. The CDR3 protein is CASSEEFQLRQTNEQYF. The CDR3 DNA reads as TGTGCCAGCAGTGAAGAATTCCAGCTTAGACAGACCAACGAGCAGTACTTC.

The rearrangement links TRBV5-6 to TRBJ1-5, with 8 positions matching TRBD1. V was pared by 4 bases and J by 6 bases, with 6 bases of the junction left unmatched. Germline V gives CDR1 SGHDT, CDR2 YYEEEE. This CDR3 spans 14 amino acids. In DNA form, the CDR3 reads TGTGCCAGCAGCCCGGACAGGGTAGCTCAGCCCCAGCATTTT. Translation: CASSPDRVAQPQHF.

V and J are TRBV2 and TRBJ2-3; D perhaps matches TRBD2 (6 bases). Germline CDR1 reads SNHLY; CDR2 reads FYNNEI. V lost 3 bases and J lost 7, with 14 bases in between. The CDR3 consists of 14 residues. The CDR3 DNA reads TGTGCCAGCAGTGAGGAGGGCCGGAGGTATACGCAGTATTTT. It translates to CASSEEGRRYTQYF.

The J gene is TRBJ2-7, the V gene TRBV6-5, with D possibly being TRBD2 (6 bases). The V gene's germline CDR1 is MNHEY and CDR2 SVGAGI. The CDR3 is 16 residues long. V was pared by 0 bases and J by 2 bases, with 14 bases between. In DNA form, the CDR3 reads TGTGCCAGCAGTTACTCGTCTGGGCGGGAAACCTACGAGCAGTACTTC. Residues: CASSYSSGRETYEQYF.

V gene TRBV10-2 combines with J gene TRBJ2-3; D is unclear. The germline V gene has CDR1 WSHSY and CDR2 SAAADI. V lost 8 bases and J lost 4, with 7 bases in between. This CDR3 is 11 amino acids long. CDR3 sequence: CASVDSDTQYF. Written as DNA, the CDR3 is TGCGCCAGCGTAGACTCAGATACGCAGTATTTT.

With respect to this clone: Other DNA sequences within the sample encode an identical CDR3. The rearrangement links TRBV29-1 to TRBJ1-2; maybe TRBD1 (5 bases). The CDR3 is 12 amino acids. Deletions cut 4 bases from V and 4 bases from J, with 10 bases between. Germline V CDR1 and CDR2: SQVTM, ANQGSEA. CDR3 protein: CSVVGGGYGYTF. The CDR3 DNA follows: TGCAGCGTTGTTGGGGGAGGCTATGGCTACACCTTC. The full variable domain, completed using reference TRBV29-1 and TRBJ1-2, is SAVISQKPSRDICQRGTSLTIQCQVDSQVTMMFWYRQQPGQSLTLIATANQGSEATYESGFVIDKFPISRPNLTFSTLTVSNMSPEDSSIYLCSVVGGGYGYTFGSGTRLTVV.